This T cell receptor (beta chain) is from a study of long-term antiretroviral therapy in people with HIV. Study summary: The earliest samples came about a decade before the 2015 immediate-ART recommendation.

Version v3.0 of the immunoSEQ assay was performed at survey level. Assay: immunoSEQ multiplex PCR; the TCRdb copy retains only in-frame clones and omits some. The table includes about 20,000 clones, over 70% detected once. Among participants with HIV, every one received treatment in the United States. V was pared by 4 bases and J by 2 bases, with 5 bases of the junction left unmatched. This CDR3 is 15 amino acids long. Germline CDR1 is SGHNT and CDR2 is YENEEA. The TCR was taken from a woman in her thirties or forties with HIV. This chain uses TRBV11-3 with TRBJ2-3; 8 nucleotides agree with TRBD1. This sample comprised unsorted PBMCs, obtained 1.2 years after starting antiretroviral therapy. CDR3 protein: CASSSGQGSTDTQYF. The CDR3 DNA follows: TGTGCCAGCAGCTCAGGACAGGGTTCCACAGATACGCAGTATTTT.